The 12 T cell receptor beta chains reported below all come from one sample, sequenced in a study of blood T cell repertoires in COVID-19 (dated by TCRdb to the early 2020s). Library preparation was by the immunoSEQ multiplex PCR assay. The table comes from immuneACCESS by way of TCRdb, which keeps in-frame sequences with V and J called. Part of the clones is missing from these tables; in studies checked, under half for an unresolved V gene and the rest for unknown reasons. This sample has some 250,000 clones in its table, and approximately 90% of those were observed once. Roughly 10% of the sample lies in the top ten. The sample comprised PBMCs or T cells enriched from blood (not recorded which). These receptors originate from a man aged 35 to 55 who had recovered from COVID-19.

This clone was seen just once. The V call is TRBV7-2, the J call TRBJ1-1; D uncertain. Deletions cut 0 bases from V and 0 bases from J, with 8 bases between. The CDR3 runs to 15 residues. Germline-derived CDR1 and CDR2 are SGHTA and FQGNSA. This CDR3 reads CASSLASGMNTEAFF. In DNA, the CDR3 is TGTGCCAGCAGCTTAGCGAGCGGGATGAACACTGAAGCTTTCTTT.

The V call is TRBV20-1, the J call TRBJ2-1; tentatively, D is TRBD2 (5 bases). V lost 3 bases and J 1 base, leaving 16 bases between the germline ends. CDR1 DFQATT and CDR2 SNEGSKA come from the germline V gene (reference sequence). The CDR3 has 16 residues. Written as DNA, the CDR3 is TGCAGTGCTAGTACAGCGGCTAGCACATCCTACAATGAGCAGTTCTTC. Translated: CSASTAASTSYNEQFF.

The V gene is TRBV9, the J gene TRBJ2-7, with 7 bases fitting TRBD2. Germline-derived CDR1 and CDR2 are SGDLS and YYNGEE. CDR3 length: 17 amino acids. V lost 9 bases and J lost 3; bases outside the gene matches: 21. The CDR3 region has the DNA TGTGCCACCCCTAGACCCCAGTCTGCGGGAGAAAGCTACGAGCAGTACTTC. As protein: CATPRPQSAGESYEQYF.

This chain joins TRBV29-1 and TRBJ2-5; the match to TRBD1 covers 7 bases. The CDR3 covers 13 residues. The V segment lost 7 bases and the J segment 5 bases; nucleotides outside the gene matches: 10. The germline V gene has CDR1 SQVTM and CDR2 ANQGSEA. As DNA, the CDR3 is TGCAGCGGACAAGAGGGGGCAGGGGAGACCCAGTACTTC. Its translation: CSGQEGAGETQYF.

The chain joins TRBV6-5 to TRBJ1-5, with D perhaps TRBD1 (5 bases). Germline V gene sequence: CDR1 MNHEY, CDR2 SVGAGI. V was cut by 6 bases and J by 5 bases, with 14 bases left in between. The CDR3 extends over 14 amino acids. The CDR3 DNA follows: TGTGCCAGCAGGGAGACAGTCGGTTATCAGCCCCAGCATTTT. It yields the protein CASRETVGYQPQHF.

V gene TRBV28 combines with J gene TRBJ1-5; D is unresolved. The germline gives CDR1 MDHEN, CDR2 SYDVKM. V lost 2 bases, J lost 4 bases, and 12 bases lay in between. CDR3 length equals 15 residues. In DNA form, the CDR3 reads TGTGCCAGCAGTTTAGCGGGCAGCTATAATCAGCCCCAGCATTTT. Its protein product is CASSLAGSYNQPQHF. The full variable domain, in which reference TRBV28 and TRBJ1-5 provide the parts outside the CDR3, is DVKVTQSSRYLVKRTGEKVFLECVQDMDHENMFWYRQDPGLGLRLIYFSYDVKMKEKGDIPEGYSVSREKKERFSLILESASTNQTSMYLCASSLAGSYNQPQHFGDGTRLSIL.

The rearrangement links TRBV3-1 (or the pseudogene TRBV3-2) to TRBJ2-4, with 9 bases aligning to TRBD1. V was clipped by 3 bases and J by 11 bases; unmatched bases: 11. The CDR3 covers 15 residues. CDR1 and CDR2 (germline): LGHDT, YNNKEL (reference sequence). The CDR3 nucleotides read TGTGCCAGCAGCCATTCATCACAGGGGGCGAGGCTTCAGTACTTC. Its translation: CASSHSSQGARLQYF.

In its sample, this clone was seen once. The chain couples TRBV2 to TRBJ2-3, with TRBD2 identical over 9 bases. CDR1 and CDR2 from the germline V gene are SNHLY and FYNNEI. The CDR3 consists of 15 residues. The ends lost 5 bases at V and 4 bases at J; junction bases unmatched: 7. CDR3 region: CASSWGAGGSDTQYF. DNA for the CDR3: TGTGCCAGCAGTTGGGGAGCGGGGGGATCAGATACGCAGTATTTT.

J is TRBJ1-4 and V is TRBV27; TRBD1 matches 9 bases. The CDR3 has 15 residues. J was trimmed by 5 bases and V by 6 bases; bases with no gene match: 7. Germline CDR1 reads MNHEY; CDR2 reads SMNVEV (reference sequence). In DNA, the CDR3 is TGTGCCAGCAGGCCGCGGGACAGGGTAAATGAAAAACTGTTTTTT. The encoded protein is CASRPRDRVNEKLFF.

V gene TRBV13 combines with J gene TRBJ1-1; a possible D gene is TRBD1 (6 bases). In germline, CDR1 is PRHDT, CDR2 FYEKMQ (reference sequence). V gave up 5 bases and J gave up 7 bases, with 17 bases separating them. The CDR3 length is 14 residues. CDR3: CASSPALGGLEAFF. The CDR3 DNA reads TGTGCCAGCAGCCCGGCCCTAGGGGGTCTTGAAGCTTTCTTT.

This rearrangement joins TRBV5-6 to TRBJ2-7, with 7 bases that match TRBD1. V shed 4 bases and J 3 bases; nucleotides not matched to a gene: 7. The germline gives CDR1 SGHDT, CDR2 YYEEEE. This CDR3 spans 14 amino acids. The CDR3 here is CASSPGTALYEQYF. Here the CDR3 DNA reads TGTGCCAGCAGCCCTGGGACAGCCCTCTACGAGCAGTACTTC.

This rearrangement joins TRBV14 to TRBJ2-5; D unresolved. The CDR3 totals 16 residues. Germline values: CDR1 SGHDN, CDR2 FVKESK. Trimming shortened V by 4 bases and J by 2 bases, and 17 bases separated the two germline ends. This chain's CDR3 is CASSPRRGLKQETQYF. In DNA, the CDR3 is TGTGCCAGCAGCCCCCGTAGAGGTCTTAAACAAGAGACCCAGTACTTC. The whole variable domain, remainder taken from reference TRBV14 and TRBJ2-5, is EAGVTQFPSHSVIEKGQTVTLRCDPISGHDNLYWYRRVMGKEIKFLLHFVKESKQDESGMPNNRFLAERTGGTYSTLKVQPAELEDSGVYFCASSPRRGLKQETQYFGPGTRLLVL.